The 5 T cell receptor beta chains reported below all come from one sample, sequenced in a study of OX40 agonist ivuxolimab in advanced cancers. Here immunoSEQ multiplex PCR was the method, and the copy in TCRdb shows in-frame clones only, minus some. The profile shows some 82,000 clones, just over 85% of them singletons. The specimen comprised CD4+ or CD8+ T cells sorted from blood, sampled in a trial of the OX40 agonist ivuxolimab. These receptors originate from an adult with an advanced solid tumor such as melanoma, head and neck, liver or kidney cancer.

The chain recombines TRBV5-4 with TRBJ2-2, with 15 bases matching TRBD2. Trimming removed 6 bases from V and 3 bases from J; junction bases left unmatched: 9. Per the germline V gene, CDR1 is SGHNT and CDR2 is YYREEE (reference sequence). CDR3 size: 18 residues. For the CDR3, the DNA is TGTGCCAGCACCTCGGGGACTAGCGGGAGGTTTGACACCGGGGAGCTGTTTTTT. It yields the protein CASTSGTSGRFDTGELFF.

This clone has only a few counts. The chain is built from TRBV2 and TRBJ1-5; unclear D gene. Germline V gene lookup returns CDR1 SNHLY and CDR2 FYNNEI. This CDR3 has 14 amino acids. V lost 5 bases, J lost 3 bases, and 11 bases lay in between. The chain's CDR3 is CASSIRVVNQPQHF. The CDR3 nucleotides read TGTGCCAGCAGTATAAGGGTTGTCAATCAGCCCCAGCATTTT.

The V gene is TRBV9, the J gene TRBJ1-5, with a tentative D call TRBD1 (6 bases). The V gene lost 3 bases and the J gene lost 7 bases, with 20 bases spanning the gap. The CDR3 is 16 amino acids. Germline-derived CDR1 and CDR2 are SGDLS and YYNGEE. The chain's CDR3 is CASSADSGGLGQPQHF. Written as DNA, the CDR3 is TGTGCCAGCAGCGCCGATTCGGGGGGGCTAGGGCAGCCCCAGCATTTT. The whole variable domain, filled in from reference TRBV9 and TRBJ1-5, reads DSGVTQTPKHLITATGQRVTLRCSPRSGDLSVYWYQQSLDQGLQFLIQYYNGEERAKGNILERFSAQQFPDLHSELNLSSLELGDSALYFCASSADSGGLGQPQHFGDGTRLSIL.

DNA of the CDR3: TGTGCCAGCAGCTTGGGCCAGGGGGCCCCGTACGAGCAGTACTTC. It is translated as CASSLGQGAPYEQYF. The chain couples TRBV5-8 to TRBJ2-7; 8 bases agree with TRBD1. The ends lost 0 bases at V and 4 bases at J; junction bases unmatched: 6. The germline V gene encodes CDR1 SGHTS and CDR2 YDEGEE. The CDR3 contains 15 residues.

The chain has TRBV6-5 and TRBJ1-2; no clear D gene. This CDR3 has 15 residues. V was cut by 1 base and J by 4 bases, with 13 bases left in between. CDR1 is MNHEY, CDR2 SVGAGI, per germline. The CDR3 nucleotides read TGTGCCAGCAGTTACTTGTCCAGGAGTTCCTATGGCTACACCTTC. This codes for CASSYLSRSSYGYTF.